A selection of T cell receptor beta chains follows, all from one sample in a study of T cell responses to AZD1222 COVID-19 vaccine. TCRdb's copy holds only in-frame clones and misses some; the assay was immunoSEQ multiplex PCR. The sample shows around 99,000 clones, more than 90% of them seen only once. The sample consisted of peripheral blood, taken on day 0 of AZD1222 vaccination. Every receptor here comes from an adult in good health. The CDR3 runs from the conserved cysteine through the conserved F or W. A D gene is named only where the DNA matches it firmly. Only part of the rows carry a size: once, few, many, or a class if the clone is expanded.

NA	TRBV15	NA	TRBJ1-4	TGTGCCACCAGCGGAGTAATCTCCGATATTAATGAAAAACTGTTTTTT	CATSGVISDINEKLFF
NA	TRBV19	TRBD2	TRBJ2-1	TGTGCCAGTAGTAAACTAGCGGGTTCCTACAATGAGCAGTTCTTC	CASSKLAGSYNEQFF
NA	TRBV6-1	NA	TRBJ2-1	TGTGCCAGCAGTGAAAATTGGTCGAATGAGCAGTTCTTC	CASSENWSNEQFF
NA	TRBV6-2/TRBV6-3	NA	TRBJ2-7	TGTGCCAGCAGTACCCCCCTAAGGGCGGGGCTCTACGAGCAGTACTTC	CASSTPLRAGLYEQYF
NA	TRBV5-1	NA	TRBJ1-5	TGCGCCAGCAGCTTGGCCGGCGGCTACAATCAGCCCCAGCATTTT	CASSLAGGYNQPQHF
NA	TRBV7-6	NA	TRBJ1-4	TGTGCCAGCAGATTATTCACAGGGAAGGGAAAACTGTTTTTT	CASRLFTGKGKLFF
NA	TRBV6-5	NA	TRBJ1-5	TGTGCCAGCAGCCCGGGACACGATAGCAATCAGCCCCAGCATTTT	CASSPGHDSNQPQHF
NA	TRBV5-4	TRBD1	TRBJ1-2	TGTGCCAGCGCAACCCCGGGACAGGGGCTATATGGCTACACCTTC	CASATPGQGLYGYTF
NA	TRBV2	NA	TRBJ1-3	TGTGCCAGCAGTGCCATGGGAAACACCATATATTTT	CASSAMGNTIYF
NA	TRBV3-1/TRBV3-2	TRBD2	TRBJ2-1	TGTGCCAGCAGCCAGGGGACTAGGGAAAATGAGCAGTTCTTC	CASSQGTRENEQFF
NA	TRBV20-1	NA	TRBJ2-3	TGCAGTGCTAGGGTAGATACGCAGTATTTT	CSARVDTQYF
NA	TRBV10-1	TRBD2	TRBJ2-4	TGCGCCAGCACCGAGGGACTAGCGGGAGAGGGGGCCAAAAACATTCAGTACTTC	CASTEGLAGEGAKNIQYF
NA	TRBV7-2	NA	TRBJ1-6	TGTGCCAGCAGCTTAGATCCGAATTCACCCCTCCACTTT	CASSLDPNSPLHF
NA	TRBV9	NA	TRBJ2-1	TGTGCCAGCAGCGTAGGGCCCCCAGGGGACGGTGGCGAGCAGTTCTTC	CASSVGPPGDGGEQFF
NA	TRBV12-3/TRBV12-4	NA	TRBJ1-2	TGTGCCAGCTCCCAACGGGGCCCCGCCGGCTACACCTTC	CASSQRGPAGYTF
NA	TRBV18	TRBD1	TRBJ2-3	TGTGCCAGCTCACCAGGACAGGGTTTAGCAGATACGCAGTATTTT	CASSPGQGLADTQYF
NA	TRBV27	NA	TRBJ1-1	TGTGCCGCGGATGGGGAGGGAGGGTTTAATTTCTTT	CAADGEGGFNFF
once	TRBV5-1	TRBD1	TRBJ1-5	TGCGCCAGCAGCGCAACAGGGGGCCAATATCAGCCCCAGCATTTT	CASSATGGQYQPQHF
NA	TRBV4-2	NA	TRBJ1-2	TGTGCCAGCAGCCAGCTATTACCGGGACATCGGCTCTATGGCTACACCTTC	CASSQLLPGHRLYGYTF
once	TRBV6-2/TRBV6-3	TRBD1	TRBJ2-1	TGTGCCAGCAGTTACCCGGGACAGGGGGTCTATCGCTCCTACAATGAGCAGTTCTTC	CASSYPGQGVYRSYNEQFF
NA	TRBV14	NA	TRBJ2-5	TGTGCCAGCAGTGGATGGAGGGGGCAAGAGACCCAGTACTTC	CASSGWRGQETQYF
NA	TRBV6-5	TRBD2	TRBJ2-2	TGTGCCAGCAGTTTAATAGCGGGACTGAACACCGGGGAGCTGTTTTTT	CASSLIAGLNTGELFF
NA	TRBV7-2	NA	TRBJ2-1	TGTGCCAGCAGCTTAGGGCTAGCCCACCTCTACAATGAGCAGTTCTTC	CASSLGLAHLYNEQFF
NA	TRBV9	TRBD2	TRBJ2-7	TGTGCCAGCAGCCCCTACGGACTAGCGTCTGAGCAGTACTTC	CASSPYGLASEQYF
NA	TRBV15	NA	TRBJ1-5	TGTGCCACCAGCGAACCGGGACAATCAAGCAATCAGCCCCAGCATTTT	CATSEPGQSSNQPQHF
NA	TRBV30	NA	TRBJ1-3	TGTGCCTGGAGAAACCTCGAGGGGGGTTCTGGAAACACCATATATTTT	CAWRNLEGGSGNTIYF
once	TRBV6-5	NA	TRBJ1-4	TGTGCCAGCTCTACGGGGGGCGCCGCTAATGAAAAACTGTTTTTT	CASSTGGAANEKLFF
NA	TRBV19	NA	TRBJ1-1	TGTGCCAGTAGTATTGGCATGGGGAACACTGAAGCTTTCTTT	CASSIGMGNTEAFF
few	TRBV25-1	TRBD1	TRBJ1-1	TGTGCCAGCAAGGGACAGGGAAGCACTGAAGCTTTCTTT	CASKGQGSTEAFF
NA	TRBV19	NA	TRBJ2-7	TGTGCCAGTAGTATAAGACTCTCCTACGAGCAGTACTTC	CASSIRLSYEQYF
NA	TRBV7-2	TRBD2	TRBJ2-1	TGTGCCAGCAGTCAACCGGGACTAGTCGAGGGGCAGTTCTTC	CASSQPGLVEGQFF
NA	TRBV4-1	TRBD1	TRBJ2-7	TGCGCCAGCAGCCAAGAAACAGGGGTGCAGTACTTC	CASSQETGVQYF
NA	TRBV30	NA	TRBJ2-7	TGTGCCTGGAGAGGGGCAGGGACCTACGAGCAGTACTTC	CAWRGAGTYEQYF
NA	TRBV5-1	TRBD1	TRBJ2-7	TGCGCCAGCAGCACCGGGGACAGTTTCTCCTACGAGCAGTACTTC	CASSTGDSFSYEQYF
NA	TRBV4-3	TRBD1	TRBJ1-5	TGCGCCAGCAGCCAATCGGGACAGGGCAATCAGCCCCAGCATTTT	CASSQSGQGNQPQHF
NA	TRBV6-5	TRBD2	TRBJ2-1	TGTGCCAGCAGTTACTCTCCGGGAGGGGGCAATGAGCAGTTCTTC	CASSYSPGGGNEQFF
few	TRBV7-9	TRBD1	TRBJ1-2	TGTGCCAGCAGCAAAACCGGGACAGGCGTCTATGGCTACACCTTC	CASSKTGTGVYGYTF
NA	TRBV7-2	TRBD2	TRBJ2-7	TGTGCCAGCAGCTTAGACGGGGGGATTCACTACGAGCAGTACTTC	CASSLDGGIHYEQYF
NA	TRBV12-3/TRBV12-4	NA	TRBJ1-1	TGTGCCAGCAGTTGGGGTGGTGACACTGAAGCTTTCTTT	CASSWGGDTEAFF
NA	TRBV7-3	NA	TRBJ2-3	TGTGCCAGCAGCTTAACTAGGGGTGACGGCACAGATACGCAGTATTTT	CASSLTRGDGTDTQYF
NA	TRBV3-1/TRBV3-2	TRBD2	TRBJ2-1	TGTGCCAGCAGCCAAGATCTGAGCGGGGGGTACAATGAGCAGTTCTTC	CASSQDLSGGYNEQFF
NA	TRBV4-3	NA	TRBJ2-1	TGCGCCAGCAGCCAAGGGCAGATTAGCTCCTACAATGAGCAGTTCTTC	CASSQGQISSYNEQFF
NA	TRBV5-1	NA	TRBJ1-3	TGCGCCAGCAGGGACGGGACTGGAAACACCATATATTTT	CASRDGTGNTIYF
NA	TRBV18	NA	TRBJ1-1	TGTGCCAGCTCACAACAGGGGAACACTGAAGCTTTCTTT	CASSQQGNTEAFF
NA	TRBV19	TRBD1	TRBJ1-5	TGTGCCAGTAGTATTCGACAGGGTCACAATCAGCCCCAGCATTTT	CASSIRQGHNQPQHF
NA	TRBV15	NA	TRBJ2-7	TGTGCCACCAGCAGCCTCATCGGTTACGAGCAGTACTTC	CATSSLIGYEQYF
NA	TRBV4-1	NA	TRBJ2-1	TGCGCCAGCAGCCAACCGAAGCAGGGCCAGGTCTGGGTATACGAGCAGTTCTTC	CASSQPKQGQVWVYEQFF
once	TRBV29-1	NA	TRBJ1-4	TGCAGCGTTGAAGGGAGTTCGGCCGGAAGGGGAGAAAAACTGTTTTTT	CSVEGSSAGRGEKLFF
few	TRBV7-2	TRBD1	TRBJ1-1	TGTGCCAGCAGCACCAGGGGGCTGAGCACTGAAGCTTTCTTT	CASSTRGLSTEAFF
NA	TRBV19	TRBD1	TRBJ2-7	TGTGCCAGTAGAGCAGGACAGGGTGGTGAGCAGTACTTC	CASRAGQGGEQYF
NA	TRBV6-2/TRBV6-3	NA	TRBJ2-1	TGTGCCAGCAGTTACGGACAACTAGGTGAGCAGTTCTTC	CASSYGQLGEQFF
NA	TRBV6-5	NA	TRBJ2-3	TGTGCCAGCAGTTACCCAGGGCCAACAGATACGCAGTATTTT	CASSYPGPTDTQYF
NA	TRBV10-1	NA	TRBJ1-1	TGCGCCAGCAGTGAGTCCCGGGGGAACACTGAAGCTTTCTTT	CASSESRGNTEAFF